Reported below is one T cell receptor (beta chain). Its antigen is not known. The sample is drawn from a study of cytomegalovirus exposure and HLA in healthy donors. The CDR3 totals 20 residues. Per germline, CDR1 SGHRS and CDR2 YFSETQ. Trimming took 2 bases from V and 0 from J, leaving 27 bases between them. Despite likely unrecorded immune exposures, the donors were nominally healthy at the time of sampling. PCR primers comprised 60 Vbeta and 13 Jbeta primers. The repertoire was sequenced with immunoSEQ multiplex PCR; TCRdb's copy has only in-frame clones and lacks some. This table holds more than 150,000 clones, approximately 81% found once. The study, taken as a whole, reports: The study reported that TCR beta sequences accurately predicted HLA-A and HLA-B alleles in most subjects. The majority of CMV-associated TCR beta chains were reported as apparently HLA-restricted in a later analysis. In terms of immune exposure information, only CMV serostatus was available.

The chain has TRBV5-1 and TRBJ2-7, with a tentative D call TRBD2 (8 bases). The sequence was collected from a boy between 2 and 15 years old in good health and CMV-seronegative. Sequenced material: PBMCs. The CDR3 reads CASSFWLWDSERGGSYEQYF. CDR3 nucleotides: TGCGCCAGCAGCTTTTGGCTTTGGGACAGCGAACGGGGGGGCTCCTACGAGCAGTACTTC.